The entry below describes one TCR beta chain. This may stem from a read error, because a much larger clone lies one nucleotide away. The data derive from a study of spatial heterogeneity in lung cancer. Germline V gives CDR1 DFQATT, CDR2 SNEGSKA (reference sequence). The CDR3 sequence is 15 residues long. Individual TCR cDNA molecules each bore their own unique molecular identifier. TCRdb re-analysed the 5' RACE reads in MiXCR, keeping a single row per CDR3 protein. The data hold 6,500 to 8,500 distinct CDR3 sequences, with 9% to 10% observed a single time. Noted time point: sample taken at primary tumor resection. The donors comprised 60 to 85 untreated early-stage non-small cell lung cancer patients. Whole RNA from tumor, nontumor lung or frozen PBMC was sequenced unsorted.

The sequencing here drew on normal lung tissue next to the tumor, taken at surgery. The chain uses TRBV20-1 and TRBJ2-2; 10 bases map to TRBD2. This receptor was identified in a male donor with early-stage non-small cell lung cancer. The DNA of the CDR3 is TGCAGTGCTAAACCCAGCGGGAGGGCCACCGAGGAGCTGTTTTTT. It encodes CSAKPSGRATEELFF.